A single sample is the source of the 7 T cell receptor beta chains below, sequenced in a study of blood T cells in healthy people across ages. A second roughly 6 to 12 cycle PCR used barcoded and J-beta primers. From the 5' RACE reads, TCRdb called clonotypes with MiXCR, one entry per CDR3 protein. This table holds some 760,000 distinct CDR3 sequences, roughly 25% found once. These data also featured in a second study, about T cells of mothers and their children.

Sequencing input: blood. The receptors were sampled from a boy aged 5-17 years in good health.

This clonotype was recorded many times. The chain recombines TRBV10-3 with TRBJ2-5, with D perhaps being TRBD1 or TRBD2 (6 bases each). The germline V gene has CDR1 ENHRY and CDR2 SYGVKD. This CDR3 has 13 residues. V shed 10 bases and J shed 2 bases, with 14 bases lying between them. The CDR3 region is CATQGGWQETQYF. DNA of the CDR3: TGTGCCACACAGGGAGGATGGCAAGAGACCCAGTACTTC.

This clonotype was observed a few times. This chain connects TRBV20-1 to TRBJ1-2; 7 nucleotides align to TRBD1. The ends lost 5 bases at V and 8 bases at J; junction bases unmatched: 14. Looked up from germline, CDR1 is DFQATT and CDR2 is SNEGSKA (reference sequence). The length of the CDR3 is 14 residues. For the CDR3, the DNA is TGCAGTGCTCCCGCGACAGGGTCTTATCAGGGCTACACCTTC. This codes for CSAPATGSYQGYTF.

This clonotype was observed a handful of times. The rearrangement joins TRBV9 to TRBJ2-5, with D tentatively TRBD2 (6 bases). The CDR3 totals 14 residues. V lost 3 bases and J lost 2, with 11 bases in between. The germline V gene has CDR1 SGDLS and CDR2 YYNGEE. In DNA, the CDR3 is TGTGCCAGCAGCGGTTCGGCGGGACAAGAGACCCAGTACTTC. Translating gives CASSGSAGQETQYF.

This clonotype was observed a few times. J is TRBJ1-3 and V is TRBV12-3 or TRBV12-4; 8 bases fit TRBD1. The CDR3 is 16 amino acids. The J segment lost 4 bases and the V segment lost 5 bases, leaving 10 bases of the junction unmatched. CDR3 residues: CASSQNRQGLGNTIYF. DNA of the CDR3: TGTGCCAGCAGTCAGAATAGACAGGGGCTCGGAAACACCATATATTTT.

This clonotype was counted between two and nine times. Here the CDR3 reads CASSLIGSGLGPTGELFF. The CDR3 coding sequence is TGTGCCAGCAGCTTGATAGGGTCGGGACTAGGGCCCACCGGGGAGCTGTTTTTT. The chain links TRBV7-3 to TRBJ2-2; 8 positions agree with TRBD2. This CDR3 contains 18 residues. Looked up from germline, CDR1 is SGHTA and CDR2 is FQGTGA. Trimming removed 3 bases from V and 4 bases from J; junction bases left unmatched: 13.

The CDR3 here is CSASQDRDSYEQYF. The CDR3 nucleotides read TGCAGCGCATCCCAAGACAGGGACAGCTACGAGCAGTACTTC. The rearrangement links TRBV29-1 to TRBJ2-7; TRBD1 matches at 7 bases. Trimming cost V 7 bases and J 3 bases; bases outside gene matches: 12. The CDR3 covers 14 residues. Germline V gives CDR1 SQVTM, CDR2 ANQGSEA.

The table lists this clonotype with a few counts. The chain combines TRBV7-3 with TRBJ2-5, with D tentatively TRBD2 (7 bases). V lost 5 bases and J lost 5, with 18 bases in between. This CDR3 is 15 amino acids long. CDR1 is SGHTA, CDR2 FQGTGA, per germline. The CDR3 spells CASSPGGGSSETQYF. The CDR3 bases are TGTGCCAGCAGCCCGGGGGGCGGGAGCTCCGAGACCCAGTACTTC.